This T cell receptor (beta chain) appears in the sequencing data of a study of cytomegalovirus exposure and HLA in healthy donors. Study-wide points: Despite most TCR sequences being rare, some public TCRs occurred in many donors.

CDR3 length equals 16 residues. The junction had 8 bases not matched to a gene; V was cut back by 1 base and J by 0 bases. Germline values: CDR1 SQVTM, CDR2 ANQGSEA. In the PCR, 60 Vbeta and 13 Jbeta primers were used. TCRdb keeps only in-frame clones here, not all; method: immunoSEQ multiplex PCR. The sample has about 150,000 clones; roughly 74% are singletons. Comment on this clone: Its antigen is still unknown.

J is TRBJ2-7 and V is TRBV29-1, with 8 nucleotides matching TRBD2. The sequencing input was PBMCs. The source of this sequence is a man younger than 35 in good health and CMV-seropositive. CDR3 amino acids: CSVEGGSGTSSYEQYF. CDR3 coding DNA: TGCAGCGTTGAAGGGGGGAGCGGGACTAGCTCCTACGAGCAGTACTTC.